These 20 T cell receptor beta chains were all obtained from the same sample, sequenced in a study of blood T cell repertoires in COVID-19. The data were produced by immunoSEQ multiplex PCR, yet TCRdb's version contains in-frame clones alone and is incomplete. This sample has some 70,000 clones, with approximately 86% found just once. Sequenced: peripheral blood. The receptor source for this set is a man between 60 and 75 years old with acute or convalescent COVID-19.

This chain uses TRBV5-1 with TRBJ2-6; 7 bases align to TRBD1. CDR1 is SGHRS and CDR2 is YFSETQ in the germline V gene. J was trimmed by 0 bases and V by 4 bases; bases with no gene match: 10. CDR3 length: 18 residues. The chain's CDR3 is CASSHMSRDSSGANVLTF. The CDR3 DNA is TGCGCCAGCAGCCACATGTCCCGGGACAGCTCTGGGGCCAACGTCCTGACTTTC.

The chain combines TRBV5-1 with TRBJ1-5, with D tentatively TRBD1 (6 bases). Deletions cut 4 bases from V and 4 bases from J, with 12 bases between. This CDR3 comprises 14 residues. CDR1 and CDR2 from the germline V gene are SGHRS and YFSETQ. This CDR3 reads CASSLGQFNQPQHF. For the CDR3, the DNA is TGCGCCAGCAGCCTCGGACAGTTTAATCAGCCCCAGCATTTT.

The J gene is TRBJ2-7, the V gene TRBV19; D may be TRBD2 (6 bases). Germline CDR1 is LNHDA and CDR2 is SQIVND (reference sequence). V lost 3 bases, J lost 6 bases, and 12 bases lay in between. The CDR3 is made up of 13 amino acids. The CDR3 spells CASSIMMEGEQYF. Here the CDR3 DNA reads TGTGCCAGTAGTATTATGATGGAGGGCGAGCAGTACTTC.

The chain carries TRBV14 and TRBJ1-2; 7 bases fit TRBD1. This CDR3 is 14 amino acids long. Looked up from germline, CDR1 is SGHDN and CDR2 is FVKESK. The V segment lost 2 bases and the J segment 7 bases; nucleotides outside the gene matches: 7. The CDR3: CASSQKTGFGGYTF. DNA for the CDR3: TGTGCCAGCAGCCAAAAGACAGGGTTCGGTGGCTACACCTTC.

This clone was counted a single time. The V and J genes are TRBV11-2 and TRBJ1-2; no definite D call. This CDR3 comprises 14 residues. With 0 bases removed from V and 6 bases from J, the gap between germline ends came to 11 bases. Germline CDR1 reads SGHAT; CDR2 reads FQNNGV. CDR3: CASSLDRKTDGYTF. In DNA, the CDR3 is TGTGCCAGCAGCTTAGATCGGAAAACAGATGGCTACACCTTC. Using reference TRBV11-2 and TRBJ1-2 for the parts outside the CDR3, the full variable domain is EAGVAQSPRYKIIEKRQSVAFWCNPISGHATLYWYQQILGQGPKLLIQFQNNGVVDDSQLPKDRFSAERLKGVDSTLKIQPAKLEDSAVYLCASSLDRKTDGYTFGSGTRLTVV.

V is TRBV7-2 and J is TRBJ1-1, with 7 bases matching TRBD1. This CDR3 has 15 residues. Per the germline V gene, CDR1 is SGHTA and CDR2 is FQGNSA. V shed 6 bases and J 1 base; nucleotides not matched to a gene: 8. CDR3 nucleotides: TGTGCCAGCAGACCTCCGGGACAGAGGAACACTGAAGCTTTCTTT. Translation gives CASRPPGQRNTEAFF.

Worth noting for this clone: Within the sample, other DNA sequences also encode this same CDR3. The V and J genes are TRBV5-1 and TRBJ2-7; TRBD1 matches 11 bases. Germline CDR1 reads SGHRS; CDR2 reads YFSETQ. V was pared by 4 bases and J by 4 bases, with 4 bases of the junction left unmatched. The CDR3 is made up of 14 amino acids. CDR3 protein: CASSPGQGAYEQYF. The CDR3 coding sequence is TGCGCCAGCAGCCCTGGACAGGGGGCTTACGAGCAGTACTTC.

In its sample, this clone was seen a few times. The chain has TRBV10-1 and TRBJ1-5, with D unclear. V lost 3 bases to trimming and J lost 3 bases, with 6 bases between them. The CDR3 runs 13 residues. Germline V gene data show CDR1 as WNHNN and CDR2 as SYGVQD (reference sequence). The CDR3 bases are TGCGCCAGCAGTGATGGACTCAATCAGCCCCAGCATTTT. It codes for CASSDGLNQPQHF.

This sequence joins TRBV7-2 and TRBJ1-5; TRBD1 might be the D (5 bases). The CDR3 has 14 amino acids. The V and J ends lost 1 base and 6 bases respectively, with 10 bases between them. CDR1 and CDR2 (germline): SGHTA, FQGNSA. Here the CDR3 reads CASSLGGGGQPQHF. DNA of the CDR3: TGTGCCAGCAGCTTAGGTGGGGGGGGTCAGCCCCAGCATTTT. Full variable domain (remainder filled in from reference TRBV7-2 and TRBJ1-5): GAGVSQSPSNKVTEKGKDVELRCDPISGHTALYWYRQSLGQGLEFLIYFQGNSAPDKSGLPSDRFSAERTGGSVSTLTIQRTQQEDSAVYLCASSLGGGGQPQHFGDGTRLSIL.

The chain employs TRBV9 and TRBJ1-1; 7 bases are shared with TRBD1. CDR1 and CDR2 from the germline V gene are SGDLS and YYNGEE. V shed 4 bases, J shed 0 bases, and the junction held 9 bases outside the gene matches. This CDR3 comprises 16 residues. The CDR3 DNA reads as TGTGCCAGCAGCCCCCACCAGACAGGGATGAACACTGAAGCTTTCTTT. Its translation: CASSPHQTGMNTEAFF.

DNA for the CDR3: TGTGCCAGCACCGACCTAGCCTACAATGAGCAGTTCTTC. Protein: CASTDLAYNEQFF. The chain employs TRBV12-3 or TRBV12-4 and TRBJ2-1, with D unclear. Trimming stripped 7 bases from V and 2 bases from J, with 9 bases between. There are 13 residues in the CDR3.

V usage is TRBV7-9 and J usage is TRBJ1-2; 8 bases match TRBD1. The CDR3 is 14 residues long. CDR1 and CDR2 from the germline V gene are SEHNR and FQNEAQ (reference sequence). Trimming removed 2 bases from V and 6 bases from J; junction bases left unmatched: 5. This CDR3 reads CASSLLGQGNGYTF. The CDR3 coding sequence is TGTGCCAGCAGCTTACTAGGACAGGGTAATGGCTACACCTTC.

The chain combines TRBV9 with TRBJ1-2, with D unresolved. Trimming removed 4 bases from V and 4 bases from J, with 14 bases in between. Per the germline V gene, CDR1 is SGDLS and CDR2 is YYNGEE. This CDR3 has 14 amino acids. CDR3 sequence: CASSPRVLPYGYTF. The CDR3 region has the DNA TGTGCCAGCAGCCCAAGAGTCCTTCCCTATGGCTACACCTTC.

This chain connects TRBV5-6 to TRBJ1-5; D call uncertain. Germline assignment: CDR1 SGHDT and CDR2 YYEEEE. Trimming removed 3 bases at V and 1 base at J, with 14 bases between. This CDR3 region has 16 residues. CDR3 loop: CASSWGSDGSNQPQHF. Here the CDR3 DNA reads TGTGCCAGCAGCTGGGGTAGCGATGGCAGCAATCAGCCCCAGCATTTT.

The chain is built from TRBV5-1 and TRBJ1-6; D may be TRBD1 (6 bases). CDR1 SGHRS and CDR2 YFSETQ come from the germline V gene. CDR3 length: 14 amino acids. Deletions cut 2 bases from V and 7 bases from J, with 10 bases between. The CDR3 sequence: CASSLGGANSPLHF. The CDR3 DNA reads TGCGCCAGCAGCTTAGGGGGTGCGAATTCACCCCTCCACTTT. Drawing the rest from reference TRBV5-1 and TRBJ1-6, the complete variable domain is KAGVTQTPRYLIKTRGQQVTLSCSPISGHRSVSWYQQTPGQGLQFLFEYFSETQRNKGNFPGRFSGRQFSNSRSEMNVSTLELGDSALYLCASSLGGANSPLHFGNGTRLTVT.

The gene calls are TRBV5-4 and TRBJ2-3; 7 bases agree with TRBD1. The germline CDR1 and CDR2 sequences are SGHNT and YYREEE (reference sequence). The ends lost 4 bases at V and 5 bases at J; junction bases unmatched: 4. The CDR3 length is 13 residues. The CDR3 DNA reads TGTGCCAGCAGCCAGGGGGAAGTAGATACGCAGTATTTT. This sequence encodes CASSQGEVDTQYF. The entire variable domain, with the rest obtained from reference TRBV5-4 and TRBJ2-3, is as follows: ETGVTQSPTHLIKTRGQQVTLRCSSQSGHNTVSWYQQALGQGPQFIFQYYREEENGRGNFPPRFSGLQFPNYSSELNVNALELDDSALYLCASSQGEVDTQYFGPGTRLTVL.

This chain's CDR3 is CASRLDRGATEAFF. The DNA of the CDR3 is TGTGCCAGCAGGCTCGACAGGGGAGCCACTGAAGCTTTCTTT. The chain links TRBV6-4 to TRBJ1-1; 8 nucleotides match TRBD1. This CDR3 has 14 amino acids. The trim removed 6 bases at V and 4 bases at J, leaving 7 bases unmatched. Germline V gene data show CDR1 as MRHNA and CDR2 as SNTAGT.

This sequence joins TRBV5-6 and TRBJ1-3; perhaps TRBD1 as D (6 bases). This CDR3 has 14 residues. Germline lookup yields CDR1 SGHDT and CDR2 YYEEEE. Between the trimmed V and J ends, which lost 5 bases and 4 bases, there was a span of 13 bases. The CDR3 DNA is TGTGCCAGCAGTCGTCCCGGGACAGGAAACACCATATATTTT. Translation gives CASSRPGTGNTIYF.

CDR3 nucleotides: TGTGCCAGCTCCCTCGGACAGAGTCGTGGGAACACTGAAGCTTTCTTT. Residues: CASSLGQSRGNTEAFF. V usage is TRBV3-1 (or the pseudogene TRBV3-2) and J usage is TRBJ1-1, with D possibly TRBD1 on 6 matching bases. The length of the CDR3 is 16 residues. V shed 8 bases and J shed 1 base, with 20 bases lying between them. Germline assignment: CDR1 LGHDT and CDR2 YNNKEL (reference sequence).

The genes are TRBV3-1 (or the pseudogene TRBV3-2) and TRBJ2-3; TRBD1 aligns across 7 bases. The germline V gene has CDR1 LGHDT and CDR2 YNNKEL (reference sequence). This CDR3 has 12 residues. Germline trimming cut 7 bases from V and 5 bases from J; bases unmatched to any gene: 3. Written as DNA, the CDR3 is TGTGCCAGCAAGCAGGGGGTAGATACGCAGTATTTT. This sequence encodes CASKQGVDTQYF.